The 8 T cell receptor beta chains below all came from one sample that was sequenced in a study of human T cells and chemical hapten exposure (dated by TCRdb to the early 2020s). The time point label here, explained by the study, means: healthy volunteer bleed at 2 weeks. Total RNA was isolated from unfractionated whole blood collected in Tempus Blood RNA tubes. To prepare the library, RACE was applied. Sequencing used a NextSeq 500. Through fastp at Q25 and MiXCR, TCRdb rebuilt clones from the public reads, retaining in-frame beta chains. Every distinct CDR3 protein forms one entry, paired with its most common genes and DNA. The sample data list tens of thousands of distinct CDR3 sequences, and about 4.5% of these were observed just once. The leading ten clones occupy roughly 1.7% of the sample. Sequenced input: whole blood. The origin of the receptors is a female donor in good health. Some clones in this sample may be carry-over from other donors' samples.

This clonotype was seen many times. This CDR3 reads CASSPRLAGGDTQYF. CDR3 bases: TGTGCCAGCAGTCCTCGGCTAGCGGGGGGTGATACGCAGTATTTT. The chain joins TRBV12-3 or TRBV12-4 to TRBJ2-3; 11 nucleotides line up with TRBD2. The CDR3 loop spans 15 amino acids. V gave up 5 bases and J gave up 6 bases; unmatched junction bases: 7.

This clonotype was counted ten times or more. The chain has TRBV12-3 or TRBV12-4 and TRBJ2-1, with D maybe TRBD2 (5 bases). Trimming cost V 3 bases and J 5 bases, with 14 bases left between them. This CDR3 has 15 residues. The DNA for the CDR3 is TGTGCCAGCAGTTTTGGAGGAATCTCTAACAATGAGCAGTTCTTC. This gives the protein CASSFGGISNNEQFF.

This clonotype came up many times. This chain connects TRBV7-2 to TRBJ2-1, with D possibly called TRBD1 or TRBD2 (5 bases each). The CDR3 totals 15 residues. Between the trimmed V and J ends, which lost 2 bases and 10 bases, there was a span of 18 bases. Germline V gene lookup returns CDR1 SGHTA and CDR2 FQGNSA. The CDR3 sequence is CASSLLGTGRGEQFF. Here the CDR3 DNA reads TGTGCCAGCAGCTTATTAGGAACTGGCCGGGGCGAGCAGTTCTTC.

The sample holds many counts of this clonotype. The chain is built from TRBV12-3 or TRBV12-4 and TRBJ1-5; D is uncertain. The CDR3 is 15 amino acids. The V end lost 5 bases, the J end lost 4 bases, and 15 bases lay between the germline ends. The CDR3, as DNA: TGTGCCAGCAGTAAAACCGAATCGGGGAATCAGCCCCAGCATTTT. Protein sequence: CASSKTESGNQPQHF.

This clonotype was seen repeatedly, ten times or more. The chain has TRBV7-9 and TRBJ1-1; a possible D gene is TRBD1 (5 bases). Trimming stripped 2 bases from V and 3 bases from J, with 16 bases between. Germline V gives CDR1 SEHNR, CDR2 FQNEAQ (reference sequence). The CDR3 sequence is 16 residues long. The CDR3 DNA follows: TGTGCCAGCAGCTTATTTGGGGGACGGAGGCACACTGAAGCTTTCTTT. Translation: CASSLFGGRRHTEAFF.

This clonotype turned up a few times. The chain joins TRBV14 to TRBJ1-2; TRBD1 agrees at 8 bases. Germline CDR1 SGHDN, CDR2 FVKESK. CDR3 length: 14 residues. Trimming removed 4 bases from V and 2 bases from J; junction bases left unmatched: 3. The DNA for the CDR3 is TGTGCCAGCAGCCCGTGGGACAGGAACTATGGCTACACCTTC. This gives the protein CASSPWDRNYGYTF.

This CDR3 is CASSQVFNEQFF. For the CDR3, the DNA is TGTGCCAGCAGCCAAGTTTTCAATGAGCAGTTCTTC. The J gene is TRBJ2-1, the V gene TRBV3-1; D is unclear. The ends were cut back, 1 base at V and 6 bases at J, with 4 bases in the middle. The CDR3 length is 12 residues. Germline CDR1 and CDR2: LGHDT and YNNKEL (reference sequence).

This clonotype was counted at least ten times. The V call is TRBV5-1, the J call TRBJ2-3; no firm D call. CDR3 length: 16 residues. The ends were cut back, 0 bases at V and 2 bases at J, with 13 bases in the middle. CDR1 is SGHRS and CDR2 is YFSETQ in the germline V gene. The CDR3 nucleotides are TGCGCCAGCAGCTTGGGGACGTTGCTTATCACAGATACGCAGTATTTT. Translation: CASSLGTLLITDTQYF.